Below are 20 T cell receptor beta chains sequenced from a single sample in a study of blood T cell repertoires in COVID-19. The protocol was immunoSEQ multiplex PCR, while the TCRdb copy is restricted to in-frame clones and leaves out a portion. The sample consists of around 150,000 clones, around nine tenths of them appearing once. Material for sequencing was peripheral blood. The receptors shown here come from a man aged 55 to 70 with active or convalescent COVID-19.

V is TRBV6-5 and J is TRBJ2-1; a possible D gene is TRBD1 (5 bases). The CDR3 covers 11 residues. CDR1 is MNHEY, CDR2 SVGAGI, per germline. Trimming removed 6 bases from V and 8 bases from J, with 8 bases in between. CDR3: CASSLGDEQFF. Here the CDR3 DNA reads TGTGCCAGCAGCCTAGGGGATGAGCAGTTCTTC.

In this sample, this clone turned up once. The V and J genes are TRBV4-1 and TRBJ2-7; D gene ambiguous. CDR3 length: 13 residues. CDR1 and CDR2 from the germline V gene are MGHRA and YSYEKL. V was pared by 5 bases and J by 2 bases, with 10 bases between. CDR3 in amino acids: CASSATVTYEQYF. Here the CDR3 DNA reads TGCGCCAGCAGCGCTACAGTTACCTACGAGCAGTACTTC.

This clone was observed a single time. The V and J genes are TRBV11-2 and TRBJ2-1; 12 positions match TRBD1. The CDR3 is made up of 16 amino acids. CDR1 and CDR2 from the germline V gene are SGHAT and FQNNGV. V lost 6 bases, J lost 8 bases, and 11 bases stayed unmatched. The CDR3 region has the DNA TGTGCCAGCAGTCTTCTTGAGGGGACAGGGGGCCATGAGCAGTTCTTC. Protein: CASSLLEGTGGHEQFF.

This rearrangement joins TRBV9 to TRBJ2-2; 10 bases are shared with TRBD1. Per the germline V gene, CDR1 is SGDLS and CDR2 is YYNGEE. This CDR3 is built from 15 residues. J lost 5 bases, V lost 3 bases, and 4 bases had no gene match. DNA of the CDR3: TGTGCCAGCAGCGCCGGACAGGGGGTAACCGGGGAGCTGTTTTTT. It codes for CASSAGQGVTGELFF.

The chain combines TRBV6-2 or TRBV6-3 with TRBJ2-7, with 11 bases aligning to TRBD2. The CDR3 covers 17 residues. J was trimmed by 2 bases and V by 5 bases; bases with no gene match: 11. Germline V gene lookup returns CDR1 MNHEY and CDR2 SVGEGT. CDR3 DNA sequence: TGTGCCAGCAGTCTGATGCCCCGACTAGCGGGACCCTACGAGCAGTACTTC. This codes for CASSLMPRLAGPYEQYF.

V and J are TRBV19 and TRBJ2-3; maybe TRBD2 (6 bases). The germline V and J ends were trimmed by 9 bases and 5 bases, with 24 bases remaining between them. The CDR3 runs to 16 residues. The germline gives CDR1 LNHDA, CDR2 SQIVND (reference sequence). The DNA for the CDR3 is TGTGCCAGCACCTCCCTTTACTCGGGAGACGGAGATACGCAGTATTTT. It is translated as CASTSLYSGDGDTQYF.

The rearrangement uses TRBV7-9 and TRBJ2-5; 10 nucleotides match TRBD2. CDR3 length: 16 residues. CDR1 SEHNR and CDR2 FQNEAQ come from the germline V gene (reference sequence). V dropped 5 bases and J dropped 3; count of bases not matched to a gene: 9. CDR3 protein: CASSPPSGRKKETQYF. In DNA, the CDR3 is TGTGCCAGCAGCCCTCCTAGCGGGAGAAAAAAAGAGACCCAGTACTTC.

The chain carries TRBV28 and TRBJ1-2; D is ambiguous. The CDR3 loop spans 10 amino acids. CDR1 and CDR2 from the germline V gene are MDHEN and SYDVKM. V was trimmed by 4 bases and J by 6 bases, leaving 3 bases between them. The CDR3 sequence is CASSSNGYTF. The CDR3 DNA reads TGTGCCAGCAGTTCCAATGGCTACACCTTC.

This rearrangement joins TRBV19 to TRBJ1-1; D is possibly TRBD1 (6 bases). CDR1 is LNHDA, CDR2 SQIVND, per germline (reference sequence). This CDR3 has 15 amino acids. Deletions cut 0 bases from V and 1 base from J, with 9 bases between. Written as DNA, the CDR3 is TGTGCCAGTAGTATAGATGAGGACAGGAACACTGAAGCTTTCTTT. Its protein is CASSIDEDRNTEAFF.

This chain joins TRBV12-3 or TRBV12-4 and TRBJ2-7; D unresolved. Trimming removed 6 bases from V and 2 bases from J, with 8 bases in between. This CDR3 region has 12 residues. The CDR3 nucleotides read TGTGCCAGCAGCCTCCGGGCCTACGAGCAGTACTTC. Translated, it gives CASSLRAYEQYF.

The chain couples TRBV24-1 to TRBJ1-2; possible D gene TRBD1, 5 bases. The germline V gene has CDR1 KGHDR and CDR2 SFDVKD. The CDR3 is 16 amino acids. Trimming stripped 1 base from V and 1 base from J, with 12 bases between. The CDR3 DNA is TGTGCCACCAGTGATTTCCGGTCGGGGGGTAACTATGGCTACACCTTC. It specifies CATSDFRSGGNYGYTF.

The V and J genes are TRBV19 and TRBJ1-4; a possible D gene is TRBD1 (6 bases). The V end was cut by 3 bases, the J end by 11 bases, with 16 bases between. Germline loops: CDR1 LNHDA, CDR2 SQIVND (reference sequence). The CDR3 consists of 14 residues. The CDR3 loop reads CASSIGQSSSKLFF. CDR3 in DNA: TGTGCCAGTAGTATTGGACAGTCTTCAAGCAAACTGTTTTTT.

V gene TRBV5-1 combines with J gene TRBJ2-1, with D possibly TRBD1 on 6 matching bases. CDR1 is SGHRS and CDR2 is YFSETQ in the germline V gene. This CDR3 region has 16 residues. V was cut by 1 base and J by 5 bases, with 16 bases left in between. The CDR3 DNA reads as TGCGCCAGCAGCTTGAAAGACAACAGGGCCCACAATGAGCAGTTCTTC. This codes for CASSLKDNRAHNEQFF.

The rearrangement joins TRBV5-1 to TRBJ2-1; 10 bases map to TRBD2. Trimming took 4 bases from V and 7 from J; bases not matched to a gene: 8. Germline lookup yields CDR1 SGHRS and CDR2 YFSETQ. The CDR3 sequence is 15 residues long. Here the CDR3 reads CASSKLAGMGNEQFF. As DNA, the CDR3 is TGCGCCAGCAGCAAACTAGCGGGAATGGGAAATGAGCAGTTCTTC.

This chain links TRBV27 with TRBJ1-5; 8 bases match TRBD1. The junction had 10 bases not matched to a gene; V was cut back by 8 bases and J by 7 bases. CDR1 and CDR2 (germline): MNHEY, SMNVEV (reference sequence). The CDR3 spans 14 residues. CDR3 residues: CASGGQGMLQPQHF. The CDR3 coding sequence is TGTGCCAGCGGCGGACAGGGAATGTTGCAGCCCCAGCATTTT.

This rearrangement joins TRBV5-4 to TRBJ2-7; no clear D gene. Germline CDR1 SGHNT, CDR2 YYREEE (reference sequence). The CDR3 length is 12 residues. The V gene lost 0 bases and the J gene lost 6 bases, with 7 bases spanning the gap. The CDR3 nucleotides are TGTGCCAGCAGCTTGGGGCCTGGCGAGCAGTACTTC. Encoded protein: CASSLGPGEQYF.

The chain joins TRBV7-9 to TRBJ1-3; a possible D gene is TRBD1 (5 bases). The CDR3 contains 17 residues. Looked up from germline, CDR1 is SEHNR and CDR2 is FQNEAQ (reference sequence). V lost 1 base to trimming and J lost 0 bases, with 13 bases between them. The CDR3, as DNA: TGTGCCAGCAGCTTAGGGTCAGGCAGGGCCTCTGGAAACACCATATATTTT. Translating it yields CASSLGSGRASGNTIYF.

The rearrangement links TRBV24-1 to TRBJ1-1; perhaps TRBD1 as D (5 bases). The germline CDR1 and CDR2 sequences are KGHDR and SFDVKD. V dropped 5 bases and J dropped 5 bases, with 11 bases sitting between them. The CDR3 is 13 amino acids. Written as DNA, the CDR3 is TGTGCCACCAGTGCCCCGGGGGTTACTGAAGCTTTCTTT. Amino acids: CATSAPGVTEAFF.

This clone showed up many times. The rearrangement joins TRBV7-6 to TRBJ2-7; 9 positions agree with TRBD2. CDR3 length: 15 amino acids. J was trimmed by 3 bases and V by 1 base; bases with no gene match: 4. Germline CDR1 and CDR2: SGHVS and FNYEAQ. The CDR3 DNA is TGTGCCAGCAGCTTAGAAAGCGGGAGGCACTACGAGCAGTACTTC. Translated, it gives CASSLESGRHYEQYF.

The V call is TRBV4-1, the J call TRBJ2-7; TRBD2 aligns across 7 bases. The CDR3 runs to 16 residues. V was clipped by 2 bases and J by 3 bases; unmatched bases: 10. Germline V gene data show CDR1 as MGHRA and CDR2 as YSYEKL. CDR3 residues: CASSQPAGGSYYEQYF. The CDR3 coding sequence is TGCGCCAGCAGCCAACCTGCCGGCGGGAGTTACTACGAGCAGTACTTC.